The 6 T cell receptor beta chains in this list originate from one sample, sequenced in a study of OX40 agonist ivuxolimab in advanced cancers. Library construction relied on the immunoSEQ multiplex PCR assay. TCRdb re-hosts the immuneACCESS table, in-frame sequences only. Its copies lack some clones; in the studies checked, an unresolved V gene accounts for under half of them, and the cause for the rest is not known. Present in this sample are approximately 110,000 clones, 85% to 95% of which were seen just once. The ten largest clones take up about 0.81% of the sample. The input for sequencing was CD4+ or CD8+ T cells sorted from blood, taken in a trial of the OX40 agonist ivuxolimab. These receptors were obtained from an adult with an advanced solid tumor such as melanoma, head and neck, liver or kidney cancer.

The V gene is TRBV7-3, the J gene TRBJ2-7; 12 bases match TRBD1. The V gene end was trimmed by 5 bases and the J gene end by 6 bases; junction bases not matched to a gene: 8. Germline loops: CDR1 SGHTA, CDR2 FQGTGA. The length of the CDR3 is 15 residues. CDR3 nucleotide sequence: TGTGCCAGCAGCAGGGTGGGGACAGGGGGCTCCGAGCAGTACTTC. It codes for CASSRVGTGGSEQYF.

This chain links TRBV7-2 with TRBJ2-2; 12 nucleotides line up with TRBD2. This CDR3 comprises 17 residues. V trimming: 6 bases; J trimming: 4 bases; junction bases outside the gene matches: 9. Germline assignment: CDR1 SGHTA and CDR2 FQGNSA. The CDR3 DNA sequence: TGTGCCAGCAGACATACTCTGGGACTAGCGGGCACCGGGGAGCTGTTTTTT. This translates into CASRHTLGLAGTGELFF. The variable domain in full, completed from reference TRBV7-2 and TRBJ2-2, reads GAGVSQSPSNKVTEKGKDVELRCDPISGHTALYWYRQSLGQGLEFLIYFQGNSAPDKSGLPSDRFSAERTGGSVSTLTIQRTQQEDSAVYLCASRHTLGLAGTGELFFGEGSRLTVL.

This chain connects TRBV7-8 to TRBJ1-2; possible D gene TRBD1, 5 bases. In germline, CDR1 is SGHVS, CDR2 FQNEAQ. Trimming took off 5 bases at V and 1 base at J, with 11 bases between the two ends. The length of the CDR3 is 14 residues. The CDR3 sequence is CASSRHDSNYGYTF. The CDR3 bases are TGTGCCAGCAGCCGTCACGACAGTAACTATGGCTACACCTTC.

The V and J genes are TRBV25-1 and TRBJ2-3; 8 bases agree with TRBD2. CDR1 and CDR2 (germline): MGHDK, SYGVNS. This CDR3 region has 13 residues. Trimming at V came to 4 bases and at J to 7 bases, leaving 4 bases not matched to a gene. CDR3: CASSGPGGYTQYF. The DNA of the CDR3 is TGTGCCAGCAGTGGTCCGGGGGGGTATACGCAGTATTTT.

The chain carries TRBV5-1 and TRBJ2-2, with 7 bases that match TRBD1. This CDR3 is 14 amino acids long. Germline V gene sequence: CDR1 SGHRS, CDR2 YFSETQ. The trim removed 4 bases at V and 4 bases at J, leaving 4 bases unmatched. The CDR3 DNA sequence: TGCGCCAGCAGCCCGGGACAGACCACCGGGGAGCTGTTTTTT. Encoded protein: CASSPGQTTGELFF.

V and J are TRBV5-1 and TRBJ2-1, with D maybe TRBD2 (6 bases). The V end lost 0 bases, the J end lost 9 bases, and 19 bases lay between the germline ends. The CDR3 consists of 16 residues. Looked up from germline, CDR1 is SGHRS and CDR2 is YFSETQ. CDR3 loop: CASSLASVGGGGEQFF. CDR3 nucleotides: TGCGCCAGCAGCTTGGCTAGCGTTGGGGGAGGCGGTGAGCAGTTCTTC.